This entry lists 30 T cell receptor beta chains sequenced from one sample in a study of OX40 agonist ivuxolimab in advanced cancers. Sequencing was performed with immunoSEQ multiplex PCR; in TCRdb, only in-frame clones are kept and a portion is missing. This repertoire shows around 78,000 clones, 80% to 90% found once; its top ten account for roughly 0.23%. The input for sequencing was CD4+ or CD8+ T cells sorted from blood, taken in a trial of the OX40 agonist ivuxolimab. These receptors all come from an adult with an advanced solid tumor such as melanoma, head and neck, liver or kidney cancer.

This rearrangement joins TRBV5-1 to TRBJ1-1; TRBD1 is a possible D gene (5 bases). V was cut by 0 bases and J by 10 bases, with 10 bases left in between. Germline V gene data show CDR1 as SGHRS and CDR2 as YFSETQ. CDR3 length: 12 residues. This CDR3 reads CASSLVGPGAFF. CDR3 sequence (DNA): TGCGCCAGCAGCTTGGTGGGGCCGGGAGCTTTCTTT.

The chain recombines TRBV7-9 with TRBJ1-3, with TRBD1 as a possible D gene (6 bases). Per the germline V gene, CDR1 is SEHNR and CDR2 is FQNEAQ (reference sequence). The V end lost 4 bases, the J end lost 4 bases, and 20 bases lay between the germline ends. This CDR3 comprises 17 residues. The CDR3 loop is CASSSAGGTESGNTIYF. The CDR3 nucleotides are TGTGCCAGCAGCTCCGCCGGGGGCACAGAGTCGGGAAACACCATATATTTT.

This clone came up once. CDR3 protein: CASSVGQFMNTEAFF. DNA for the CDR3: TGTGCCAGCAGCGTGGGACAGTTTATGAACACTGAAGCTTTCTTT. The chain links TRBV9 to TRBJ1-1; 7 nucleotides line up with TRBD1. Germline V gene data show CDR1 as SGDLS and CDR2 as YYNGEE. V was clipped by 2 bases and J by 0 bases; unmatched bases: 4. The CDR3 has 15 amino acids.

The V call is TRBV5-4, the J call TRBJ2-7; weak D call: TRBD1 (5 bases). The V end was cut by 0 bases, the J end by 3 bases, with 10 bases between. Germline-derived CDR1 and CDR2 are SGHNT and YYREEE (reference sequence). This CDR3 region has 14 residues. Here the CDR3 DNA reads TGTGCCAGCAGCTTGGATCAGGGTGGCTACGAGCAGTACTTC. Protein: CASSLDQGGYEQYF.

The CDR3 DNA reads as TGCAGCGTCAAGGGGAACAGGGAGAGCTCTGGAAACACCATATATTTT. Its protein product is CSVKGNRESSGNTIYF. This chain joins TRBV29-1 and TRBJ1-3; maybe TRBD1 (6 bases). Trimming stripped 6 bases from V and 0 bases from J, with 18 bases between. There are 16 residues in the CDR3. Germline CDR1 reads SQVTM; CDR2 reads ANQGSEA.

A few counts support this clone. This CDR3 is CASSLLETEAFF. CDR3 nucleotide sequence: TGTGCCAGCAGCTTATTGGAAACTGAAGCTTTCTTT. The chain recombines TRBV11-2 with TRBJ1-1, with D hard to call. The CDR3 has 12 amino acids. CDR1 is SGHAT and CDR2 is FQNNGV in the germline V gene. V was shortened by 2 bases and J by 5 bases, with 6 bases between the two germline ends.

The chain has TRBV6-5 and TRBJ1-1; TRBD1 might be the D (6 bases). Trimming took off 6 bases at V and 0 bases at J, with 8 bases between the two ends. The germline V gene has CDR1 MNHEY and CDR2 SVGAGI. This CDR3 is built from 13 residues. The CDR3 DNA follows: TGTGCCAGCAGCTACAGGGTGAACACTGAAGCTTTCTTT. It codes for CASSYRVNTEAFF.

The chain is built from TRBV6-1 and TRBJ2-7; no firm D call. Between the trimmed V and J ends, which lost 0 bases and 2 bases, there was a span of 8 bases. CDR3 length: 14 amino acids. Germline assignment: CDR1 MNHNS and CDR2 SASEGT. CDR3 loop: CASSEAVQTYEQYF. In DNA, the CDR3 is TGTGCCAGCAGTGAAGCCGTACAGACCTACGAGCAGTACTTC.

The chain carries TRBV5-1 and TRBJ2-2; D gene uncertain. CDR3 length: 14 amino acids. CDR1 is SGHRS, CDR2 YFSETQ, per germline. V lost 0 bases and J lost 5, with 8 bases in between. The CDR3: CASSLVSDTGELFF. The CDR3 DNA reads TGCGCCAGCAGCTTGGTTTCGGATACCGGGGAGCTGTTTTTT.

This clone was seen a single time. The rearrangement uses TRBV5-4 and TRBJ2-2, with D tentatively TRBD1 (5 bases). The CDR3 spans 15 residues. Trimming pared 2 bases from V and 0 bases from J, leaving 8 bases between. Germline V gives CDR1 SGHNT, CDR2 YYREEE (reference sequence). The CDR3 DNA reads TGTGCCAGCAGCTTCGACAGCTCGAACACCGGGGAGCTGTTTTTT. Encoded protein: CASSFDSSNTGELFF.

The V gene is TRBV19, the J gene TRBJ1-4; 7 bases map to TRBD1. The trim removed 9 bases at V and 5 bases at J, leaving 12 bases unmatched. CDR1 and CDR2 (germline): LNHDA, SQIVND (reference sequence). The CDR3 is 15 amino acids. The CDR3: CASTDGDRLNEKLFF. The CDR3 bases are TGTGCCAGCACGGATGGGGACAGATTAAATGAAAAACTGTTTTTT.

The chain joins TRBV2 to TRBJ2-1, with D perhaps TRBD2 (6 bases). V lost 2 bases and J lost 12, with 8 bases in between. Germline V lookup: CDR1 SNHLY, CDR2 FYNNEI. The CDR3 spans 11 residues. The CDR3 sequence is CASSERDWQFF. In DNA, the CDR3 is TGTGCCAGCAGTGAAAGGGACTGGCAGTTCTTC.

This chain joins TRBV7-9 and TRBJ2-3; D remains unclear. The germline V gene encodes CDR1 SEHNR and CDR2 FQNEAQ (reference sequence). The CDR3 contains 13 residues. V lost 6 bases and J lost 4, with 11 bases in between. The CDR3, as DNA: TGTGCCAGCAGAGGTAAAGTGGCAGATACGCAGTATTTT. It translates to CASRGKVADTQYF.

This sequence joins TRBV7-2 and TRBJ2-1, with 7 nucleotides matching TRBD2. The germline gives CDR1 SGHTA, CDR2 FQGNSA. The CDR3 extends over 14 amino acids. V trimming: 6 bases; J trimming: 2 bases; junction bases outside the gene matches: 4. CDR3 DNA sequence: TGTGCCAGCAGTCCCGGGACTACCTACAATGAGCAGTTCTTC. Its protein is CASSPGTTYNEQFF.

The CDR3 here is CAARPGGRETQYF. The CDR3 nucleotides read TGTGCCGCGAGACCAGGGGGTCGGGAGACCCAGTACTTC. The chain carries TRBV10-3 and TRBJ2-5; 7 positions agree with TRBD1. The CDR3 has 13 residues. The junction had 11 bases not matched to a gene; V was cut back by 11 bases and J by 5 bases. Germline lookup yields CDR1 ENHRY and CDR2 SYGVKD.

The V and J genes are TRBV25-1 and TRBJ2-1; 7 bases line up with TRBD2. Germline trimming cut 6 bases from V and 4 bases from J; bases unmatched to any gene: 12. Looked up from germline, CDR1 is MGHDK and CDR2 is SYGVNS. CDR3 length: 16 residues. The CDR3, as DNA: TGTGCCAGCAGCGAAACACTAGCGACGAGATACAATGAGCAGTTCTTC. It translates to CASSETLATRYNEQFF.

This clone was seen a few times. At one end, the junction sequence differs from germline, possibly due to a read error. The chain combines TRBV6-1 with TRBJ1-1, with 7 bases aligning to TRBD1. The germline V gene has CDR1 MNHNS and CDR2 SASEGT. CDR3 length: 17 amino acids. The CDR3 is CASREGYGAGGFAEAFF. In DNA, the CDR3 is TGTGCCAGCAGGGAAGGATACGGGGCAGGGGGGTTCGCAGAAGCTTTCTTT.

This clone was detected once. The rearrangement uses TRBV4-2 and TRBJ2-2, with 8 bases identical to TRBD1. CDR3 length: 17 residues. V was clipped by 2 bases and J by 0 bases; unmatched bases: 5. The germline V gene has CDR1 LGHNA and CDR2 YNFKEQ. The CDR3 sequence: CASSQPTGGANTGELFF. For the CDR3, the DNA is TGTGCCAGCAGCCAACCCACAGGGGGTGCGAACACCGGGGAGCTGTTTTTT.

In its sample, this clone was seen once. The chain has TRBV6-6 and TRBJ2-2; D unclear. V was pared by 8 bases and J by 0 bases, with 10 bases between. CDR3 length: 14 amino acids. CDR1 and CDR2 from the germline V gene are MNHNY and SVGAGI (reference sequence). CDR3 region: CASLGISNTGELFF. The CDR3 nucleotides are TGTGCCAGCCTGGGCATCTCGAACACCGGGGAGCTGTTTTTT.

V is TRBV5-1 and J is TRBJ2-7; 7 bases are a match to TRBD2. Germline V gives CDR1 SGHRS, CDR2 YFSETQ. V was clipped by 5 bases and J by 2 bases; unmatched bases: 7. The CDR3 extends over 14 amino acids. CDR3 sequence (DNA): TGCGCCAGCAGAGAGCGGGACGGACCCTACGAGCAGTACTTC. Amino acid sequence: CASRERDGPYEQYF.

The CDR3 coding sequence is TGTGCCATCAGTGAAATGACTAGCGGCACAGATACGCAGTATTTT. Amino acids: CAISEMTSGTDTQYF. The chain links TRBV10-3 to TRBJ2-3; 8 nucleotides agree with TRBD2. The J segment lost 1 base and the V segment lost 3 bases, leaving 3 bases of the junction unmatched. This CDR3 has 15 residues. Germline V CDR1 and CDR2: ENHRY, SYGVKD.

The V call is TRBV6-5, the J call TRBJ1-5; possible D gene TRBD1, 6 bases. The CDR3 has 16 amino acids. CDR1 MNHEY and CDR2 SVGAGI come from the germline V gene. V was trimmed by 0 bases and J by 2 bases, leaving 11 bases between them. CDR3 sequence reads: CASSYSNRAGNQPQHF. DNA for the CDR3: TGTGCCAGCAGTTACTCGAACAGGGCGGGCAATCAGCCCCAGCATTTT.

This clone has a single count. The chain carries TRBV6-4 and TRBJ2-1; 15 nucleotides agree with TRBD2. The CDR3 contains 17 residues. Trimming removed 2 bases from V and 4 bases from J; junction bases left unmatched: 3. Per germline, CDR1 MRHNA and CDR2 SNTAGT. The CDR3 nucleotides read TGTGCCAGCAGTGACCACGGACTAGCGGGAGGGTACAATGAGCAGTTCTTC. This codes for CASSDHGLAGGYNEQFF.

The gene calls are TRBV19 and TRBJ2-5, with a weak D call TRBD1 (5 bases). The CDR3 sequence is 14 residues long. The ends were cut back, 3 bases at V and 9 bases at J, with 17 bases in the middle. From germline, CDR1 is LNHDA and CDR2 SQIVND (reference sequence). The CDR3 DNA is TGTGCCAGTAGTATCCGACTGAGCCAGGGATCCCAGTACTTC. This encodes CASSIRLSQGSQYF.

This chain uses TRBV11-2 with TRBJ2-5, with TRBD2 matching 9 bases. V shed 5 bases, J shed 3 bases, and the junction held 7 bases outside the gene matches. The germline CDR1 and CDR2 sequences are SGHAT and FQNNGV. This CDR3 comprises 15 residues. Here the CDR3 DNA reads TGTGCCAGCAGCCCCTCCCGCGGGGGGGAAGAGACCCAGTACTTC. Its protein product is CASSPSRGGEETQYF.

The chain carries TRBV7-2 and TRBJ2-3, with TRBD2 matching 10 bases. The CDR3 contains 16 residues. Trimming cost V 1 base and J 2 bases; bases outside gene matches: 3. Germline V lookup: CDR1 SGHTA, CDR2 FQGNSA. DNA for the CDR3: TGTGCCAGCAGCTTAGGACTAGCGGGCACCACAGATACGCAGTATTTT. This encodes CASSLGLAGTTDTQYF. The variable domain in full, completed from reference TRBV7-2 and TRBJ2-3, reads GAGVSQSPSNKVTEKGKDVELRCDPISGHTALYWYRQSLGQGLEFLIYFQGNSAPDKSGLPSDRFSAERTGGSVSTLTIQRTQQEDSAVYLCASSLGLAGTTDTQYFGPGTRLTVL.

The CDR3 DNA sequence: TGTGCCAGCTCACCACCGTTCTCGACAATGACTGAAGCTTTCTTT. Its protein is CASSPPFSTMTEAFF. The chain uses TRBV18 and TRBJ1-1, with D hard to call. Germline-derived CDR1 and CDR2 are KGHSH and LQKENI. The CDR3 totals 15 residues. V gave up 0 bases and J gave up 5 bases, with 13 bases separating them.

This clone was counted a single time. The genes are TRBV18 and TRBJ2-7; weak D call: TRBD2 (6 bases). Per the germline V gene, CDR1 is KGHSH and CDR2 is LQKENI. This CDR3 is built from 15 residues. Trimming took off 6 bases at V and 3 bases at J, with 18 bases between the two ends. CDR3 bases: TGTGCCAGCTCCGACCGGCGGCGGGGTCTCTACGAGCAGTACTTC. Translation gives CASSDRRRGLYEQYF. Full variable domain (missing parts from reference TRBV18 and TRBJ2-7): NAGVMQNPRHLVRRRGQEARLRCSPMKGHSHVYWYRQLPEEGLKFMVYLQKENIIDESGMPKERFSAEFPKEGPSILRIQQVVRGDSAAYFCASSDRRRGLYEQYFGPGTRLTVT.

The CDR3 region has the DNA TGCACCAGCAGCCCCAGGGGACTAGCGGATAACACCGGGGAGCTGTTTTTT. Its protein product is CTSSPRGLADNTGELFF. The chain combines TRBV1 with TRBJ2-2; the DNA was not used to check the table's D call, TRBD2. TRBV1 is listed as a pseudogene. CDR3 length: 17 residues.

The chain carries TRBV28 and TRBJ2-7, with 7 positions matching TRBD1. The CDR3 is 14 residues long. Germline V gene sequence: CDR1 MDHEN, CDR2 SYDVKM. J was trimmed by 2 bases and V by 3 bases; bases with no gene match: 4. DNA for the CDR3: TGTGCCAGCAGTTTGGGGACAGCCACCTACGAGCAGTACTTC. Translating gives CASSLGTATYEQYF.